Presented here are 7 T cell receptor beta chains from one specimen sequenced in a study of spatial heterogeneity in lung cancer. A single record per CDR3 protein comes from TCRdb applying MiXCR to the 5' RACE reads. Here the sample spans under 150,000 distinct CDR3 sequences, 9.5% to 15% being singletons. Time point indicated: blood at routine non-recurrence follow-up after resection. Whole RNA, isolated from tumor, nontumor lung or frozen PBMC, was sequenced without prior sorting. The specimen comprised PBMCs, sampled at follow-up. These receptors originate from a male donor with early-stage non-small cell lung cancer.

As DNA, the CDR3 is TGTGCCAGCAGCTTGGAGAAAAGCTCCTACGAGCAGTACTTC. Translating gives CASSLEKSSYEQYF. The gene calls are TRBV5-4 and TRBJ2-7; D is undetermined. The CDR3 contains 14 residues. The germline V and J ends were trimmed by 0 bases and 0 bases, with 7 bases remaining between them. Germline V gene sequence: CDR1 SGHNT, CDR2 YYREEE (reference sequence).

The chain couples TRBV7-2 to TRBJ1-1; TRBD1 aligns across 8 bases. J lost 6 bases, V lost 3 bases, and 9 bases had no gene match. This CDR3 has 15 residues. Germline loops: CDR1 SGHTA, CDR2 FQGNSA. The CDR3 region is CASSFGQGQASEAFF. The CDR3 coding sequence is TGTGCCAGCAGCTTCGGACAGGGACAGGCCTCTGAAGCTTTCTTT.

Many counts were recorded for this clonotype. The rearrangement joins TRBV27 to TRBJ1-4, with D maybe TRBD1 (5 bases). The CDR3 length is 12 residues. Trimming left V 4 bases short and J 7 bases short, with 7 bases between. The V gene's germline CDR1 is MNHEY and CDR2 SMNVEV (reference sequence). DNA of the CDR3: TGTGCCAGCAGTTATAGGGGTGAAAAACTGTTTTTT. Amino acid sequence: CASSYRGEKLFF.

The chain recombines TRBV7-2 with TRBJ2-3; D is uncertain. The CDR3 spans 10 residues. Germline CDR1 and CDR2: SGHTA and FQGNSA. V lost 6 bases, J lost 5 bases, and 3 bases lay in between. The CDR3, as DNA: TGTGCCAGCAGGGGAGATACGCAGTATTTT. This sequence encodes CASRGDTQYF.

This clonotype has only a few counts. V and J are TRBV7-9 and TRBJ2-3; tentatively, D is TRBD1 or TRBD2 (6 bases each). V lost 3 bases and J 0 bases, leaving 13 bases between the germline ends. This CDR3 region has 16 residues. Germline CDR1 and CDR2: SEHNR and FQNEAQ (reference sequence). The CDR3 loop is CASSFGGPTSTDTQYF. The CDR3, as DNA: TGTGCCAGCAGCTTTGGGGGGCCCACTAGCACAGATACGCAGTATTTT.

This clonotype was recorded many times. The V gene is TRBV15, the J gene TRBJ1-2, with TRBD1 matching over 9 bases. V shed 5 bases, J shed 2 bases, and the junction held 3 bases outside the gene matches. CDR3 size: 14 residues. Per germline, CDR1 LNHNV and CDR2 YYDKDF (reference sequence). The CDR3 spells CATSPDRGNYGYTF. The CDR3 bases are TGTGCCACCAGCCCCGACAGGGGGAACTATGGCTACACCTTC. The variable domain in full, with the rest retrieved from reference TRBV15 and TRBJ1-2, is DAMVIQNPRYQVTQFGKPVTLSCSQTLNHNVMYWYQQKSSQAPKLLFHYYDKDFNNEADTPDNFQSRRPNTSFCFLDIRSPGLGDTAMYLCATSPDRGNYGYTFGSGTRLTVV.

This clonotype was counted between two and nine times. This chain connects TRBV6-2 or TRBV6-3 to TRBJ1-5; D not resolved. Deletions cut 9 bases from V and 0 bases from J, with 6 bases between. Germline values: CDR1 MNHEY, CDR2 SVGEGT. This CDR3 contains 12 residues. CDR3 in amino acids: CASGLSNQPQHF. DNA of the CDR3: TGTGCCAGTGGTCTTAGCAATCAGCCCCAGCATTTT.